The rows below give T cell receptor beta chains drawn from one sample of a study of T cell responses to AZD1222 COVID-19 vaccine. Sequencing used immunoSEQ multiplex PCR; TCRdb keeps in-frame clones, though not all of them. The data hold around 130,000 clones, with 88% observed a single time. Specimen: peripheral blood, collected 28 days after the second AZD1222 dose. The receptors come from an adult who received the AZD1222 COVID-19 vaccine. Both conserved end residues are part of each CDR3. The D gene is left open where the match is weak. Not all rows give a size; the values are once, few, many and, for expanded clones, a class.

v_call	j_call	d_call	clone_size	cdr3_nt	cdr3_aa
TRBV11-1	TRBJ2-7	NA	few	TGTGCCAGCAGCTTAGAGACAGCATACGAGCAGTACTTC	CASSLETAYEQYF
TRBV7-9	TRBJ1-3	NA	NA	TGTGCCAGCAGCTCGACTGGAAACACCATATATTTT	CASSSTGNTIYF
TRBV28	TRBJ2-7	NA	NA	TGTGCCAGCAGTTTTAGCTTGAGACAGGTAACCTACGAGCAGTACTTC	CASSFSLRQVTYEQYF
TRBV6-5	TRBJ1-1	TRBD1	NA	TGTGCCAGCAGTCGGGACAGGGAAAACACTGAAGCTTTCTTT	CASSRDRENTEAFF
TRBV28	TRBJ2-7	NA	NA	TGTGCCAGCAGAGGGATAACAGGGAGGGCCTACGAGCAGTACTTC	CASRGITGRAYEQYF
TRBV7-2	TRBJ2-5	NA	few	TGTGCCAGCAGCTCCGTACCGGGACACGTGCAAGAGACCCAGTACTTC	CASSSVPGHVQETQYF
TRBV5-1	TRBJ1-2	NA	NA	TGCGCCAGCAGCCTGGACTCCAATCCGGGCTACACCTTC	CASSLDSNPGYTF
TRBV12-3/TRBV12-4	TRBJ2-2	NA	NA	TGTGCCAGCAGCATCCGTACCGGGGAGCTGTTTTTT	CASSIRTGELFF
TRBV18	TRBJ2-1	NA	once	TGTGCCAGCTCACCAACTTCGCGGGGTCCTGTCGGGCAGTTCTTC	CASSPTSRGPVGQFF
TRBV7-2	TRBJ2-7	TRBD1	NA	TGTGCCAGCAGCGCCCGCGGGACAGGGAATCCCCACGAGCAGTACTTC	CASSARGTGNPHEQYF
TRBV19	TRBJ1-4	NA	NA	TGTGCCAGTAGGGACGGACGATATGAAAAACTGTTTTTT	CASRDGRYEKLFF
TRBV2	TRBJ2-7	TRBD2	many	TGTGCCAGCACCAGAACGTGGACTAGCGGGGGGACCTACGAGCAGTACTTC	CASTRTWTSGGTYEQYF
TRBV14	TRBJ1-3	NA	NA	TGTGCCAGCAGCCAAGGCCCAGGGAGAATCGGAAACACCATATATTTT	CASSQGPGRIGNTIYF
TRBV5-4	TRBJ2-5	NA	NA	TGTGCCAGCAGCTTGTCCCAGAGGGGGGAGACCCAGTACTTC	CASSLSQRGETQYF
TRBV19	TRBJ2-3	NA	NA	TGTGCCAGCCAACCAACCCTCTCGGGGGCAGAATGGGGGGAAGATACGCAGTATTTT	CASQPTLSGAEWGEDTQYF
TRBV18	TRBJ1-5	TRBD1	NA	TGTGCCAGCTCACGGACAGGGATTGATCAGCCCCAGCATTTT	CASSRTGIDQPQHF
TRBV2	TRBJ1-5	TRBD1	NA	TGTGCCAGCAGGGGACAGCCTAGCAATCAGCCCCAGCATTTT	CASRGQPSNQPQHF